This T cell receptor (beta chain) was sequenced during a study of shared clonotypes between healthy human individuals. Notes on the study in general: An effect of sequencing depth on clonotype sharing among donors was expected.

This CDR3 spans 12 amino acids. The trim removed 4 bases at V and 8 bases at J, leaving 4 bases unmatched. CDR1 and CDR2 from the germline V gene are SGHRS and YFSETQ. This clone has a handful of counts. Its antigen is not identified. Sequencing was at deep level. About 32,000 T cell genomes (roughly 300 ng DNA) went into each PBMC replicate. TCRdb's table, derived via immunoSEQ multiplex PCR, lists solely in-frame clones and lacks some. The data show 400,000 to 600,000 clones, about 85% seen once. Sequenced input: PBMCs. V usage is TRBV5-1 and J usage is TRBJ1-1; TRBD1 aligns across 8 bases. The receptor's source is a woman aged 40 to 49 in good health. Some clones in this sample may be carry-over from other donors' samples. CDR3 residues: CASSTDRGEAFF. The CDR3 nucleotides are TGCGCCAGCAGCACTGACAGGGGAGAAGCTTTCTTT.